The rows below give T cell receptor beta chains drawn from one sample of a study of blood T cell repertoires in COVID-19. Data came from immunoSEQ multiplex PCR; TCRdb stores just in-frame clones and leaves some out. This sample yields approximately 100,000 clones, of which approximately 85% are seen a single time; more than 4.5% belongs to the top ten. The specimen was peripheral blood. The receptors derive from a man aged 55 to 70 with acute or convalescent COVID-19. The CDR3 runs from the conserved cysteine through the conserved F or W. D genes are given only for firm matches. Clone sizes are given selectively: once, few, many, or a class where the clone is expanded.

>TRBJ2-7|TRBV4-1|.|TRBD1
CASRADRASYEQYF
TGCGCCAGCAGGGCGGACAGGGCCTCCTACGAGCAGTACTTC
>TRBJ2-1|TRBV6-2/TRBV6-3|few|.
CASSYSGSNYNEQFF
TGTGCCAGCAGTTACAGCGGGTCAAACTACAATGAGCAGTTCTTC
>TRBJ1-1|TRBV30|few|.
CAWSPDPGTEAFF
TGTGCCTGGAGTCCCGACCCGGGAACTGAAGCTTTCTTT
>TRBJ1-6|TRBV5-6|.|.
CASRLDASPLHF
TGTGCCAGCAGATTGGATGCGTCACCCCTCCACTTT
>TRBJ2-2|TRBV27|once|.
CASNQGTTGELFF
TGTGCCAGTAATCAGGGTACCACCGGGGAGCTGTTTTTT
>TRBJ2-5|TRBV19|.|.
CASTTTGLPQETQYF
TGTGCCAGTACCACCACAGGGCTTCCCCAAGAGACCCAGTACTTC
>TRBJ2-1|TRBV5-1|.|.
CASSLEANSYNEQFF
TGCGCCAGCAGCTTGGAAGCGAACTCCTACAATGAGCAGTTCTTC
>TRBJ1-2|TRBV11-3|.|TRBD1
CASSLTGPNYGYTF
TGTGCCAGCAGCTTGACAGGGCCTAACTATGGCTACACCTTC
>TRBJ1-2|TRBV11-3|many|.
CASSLDMAQGGYTF
TGTGCCAGCAGCTTAGATATGGCACAGGGCGGCTACACCTTC
>TRBJ2-5|TRBV21-1|.|.
CASSHSRGRETQYF
TGTGCCAGCAGCCACTCCAGGGGGCGGGAGACCCAGTACTTC
>TRBJ1-1|TRBV2|.|.
CASSGGLGTEAFF
TGTGCCAGCAGTGGGGGGCTGGGTACTGAAGCTTTCTTT
>TRBJ1-1|TRBV7-3|.|.
CASSLGGPGTNTEAFF
TGTGCCAGCAGCTTAGGGGGCCCGGGGACGAACACTGAAGCTTTCTTT
>TRBJ2-4|TRBV12-2|.|.
CASRLDRQAKNIQYF
TGTGCAAGTCGCTTAGATCGACAGGCCAAAAACATTCAGTACTTC
>TRBJ1-1|TRBV6-2/TRBV6-3|.|TRBD1
CASSAGQGRPNTEAFF
TGTGCCAGCAGTGCAGGACAGGGGCGACCGAACACTGAAGCTTTCTTT
>TRBJ2-7|TRBV4-3|.|TRBD2
CASSQVASGSVWSEQYF
TGCGCCAGCAGCCAAGTTGCTAGCGGGAGCGTATGGTCCGAGCAGTACTTC
>TRBJ2-6|TRBV18|once|TRBD1
CASSRQGSSGANVLTF
TGTGCCAGCTCACGACAGGGGAGCTCTGGGGCCAACGTCCTGACTTTC
>TRBJ1-6|TRBV11-1|.|.
CASSLASYSPLHF
TGTGCCAGCAGCTTAGCGAGTTATTCACCCCTCCACTTT
>TRBJ2-7|TRBV5-1|.|TRBD1
CASSLEGTGPGEQYF
TGCGCCAGCAGCTTGGAGGGGACAGGACCTGGAGAGCAGTACTTC
>TRBJ1-1|TRBV28|once|.
CASSLGSLNTEAFF
TGTGCCAGCAGTCTCGGTAGCTTAAACACTGAAGCTTTCTTT
>TRBJ1-5|TRBV11-2|.|TRBD1
CASSQGQGSNQPQHF
TGTGCCAGCAGCCAGGGACAGGGAAGCAATCAGCCCCAGCATTTT
>TRBJ1-4|TRBV18|.|.
CASSPRERREKLFF
TGTGCCAGCTCACCCCGGGAGAGAAGGGAAAAACTGTTTTTT
>TRBJ1-6|TRBV3-1/TRBV3-2|.|TRBD1
CASSQYGTDNSPLHF
TGTGCCAGCAGCCAATACGGGACAGATAATTCACCCCTCCACTTT
>TRBJ2-2|TRBV5-1|.|.
CASSLQANTGELFF
TGCGCCAGCAGCTTGCAGGCGAACACCGGGGAGCTGTTTTTT
>TRBJ2-7|TRBV18|.|TRBD1
CASSAGTGITYEQYF
TGTGCCAGCTCAGCCGGGACAGGGATTACCTACGAGCAGTACTTC
>TRBJ1-6|TRBV25-1|.|.
CASRAKQFSPLHF
TGTGCCAGCAGAGCTAAACAGTTTTCACCCCTCCACTTT
>TRBJ2-7|TRBV19|.|TRBD1
CASSRQGSYEQYF
TGTGCCAGTAGTCGACAGGGGTCCTACGAGCAGTACTTC
>TRBJ1-2|TRBV6-6|.|.
CASSYFQASINYGYTF
TGTGCCAGCAGTTACTTTCAGGCATCGATTAACTATGGCTACACCTTC
>TRBJ2-5|TRBV7-6|few|TRBD2
CASRSGLAGAQETQYF
TGTGCCAGCAGATCCGGACTAGCGGGGGCCCAAGAGACCCAGTACTTC